The present entry profiles one T cell receptor beta chain with its context. cDNA came from roughly 0.5 to 1 ug RNA primed by random hexamers. With immunoSEQ multiplex PCR, TCR beta CDR3 was amplified across 54 Vbeta and 13 Jbeta. One entry per CDR3 protein results from TCRdb running MiXCR on the immunoSEQ multiplex PCR reads. The profile shows over 95,000 distinct CDR3 sequences, roughly 90% of them singletons. This sample is drawn from a study of CD8 T cells in Susac syndrome. From germline, CDR1 is SGHDN and CDR2 FVKESK. Trimming shortened V by 1 base and J by 11 bases, and 14 bases separated the two germline ends. The CDR3 contains 13 residues. In blood CD8+ and CD4+ T cells, TCR beta underwent sequencing. The CD8+ and CD4+ T cells were negatively isolated, with the TEMRA cells enriched by FACS.

The TCR comes from a human donor in good health. The material sequenced was CD8+ T cells from PBMCs. V and J are TRBV14 and TRBJ1-1; D not certain. CDR3 region: CASSQVQEFRAFF. In DNA, the CDR3 is TGTGCCAGCAGCCAAGTTCAGGAGTTCCGGGCTTTCTTT.